Below are 23 T cell receptor beta chains sequenced from a single sample in a study of TIL therapy for anti-PD-1-resistant metastatic lung cancer. The libraries were made with immunoSEQ v3. TCRdb's copy holds only in-frame clones and misses some; the assay was immunoSEQ multiplex PCR. This sample has about 12,000 clones, with roughly 50% found just once. Time point: pre-treatment sample, taken before nivolumab and TIL therapy. Pleural nodules or supraclavicular lymph nodes made up most of the excised metastases sampled. The sequences come from tumor tissue, collected at baseline. Receptor source: a person between 25 and 79 years old with non-small cell lung cancer.

This chain's CDR3 is CASTEGGWATEAFF. The CDR3 bases are TGTGCCAGCACAGAGGGGGGCTGGGCCACTGAAGCTTTCTTT. J is TRBJ1-1 and V is TRBV6-5; TRBD1 might be the D (6 bases). V lost 7 bases and J 4 bases, leaving 16 bases between the germline ends. The CDR3 is 14 residues long. CDR1 and CDR2 from the germline V gene are MNHEY and SVGAGI.

Only a few counts were recorded for this clone. V usage is TRBV27 and J usage is TRBJ1-2; D is perhaps TRBD1 (6 bases). Trimming removed 4 bases at V and 5 bases at J, with 17 bases between. Germline V gene sequence: CDR1 MNHEY, CDR2 SMNVEV (reference sequence). The length of the CDR3 is 15 residues. For the CDR3, the DNA is TGTGCCAGCAGTTCCGTAGGGGGTGCCTTATATGGCTACACCTTC. Translating gives CASSSVGGALYGYTF.

The chain has TRBV27 and TRBJ2-5; D may be TRBD1 (5 bases). Germline V gene lookup returns CDR1 MNHEY and CDR2 SMNVEV (reference sequence). The CDR3 is made up of 15 amino acids. With 6 bases removed from V and 5 bases from J, the gap between germline ends came to 19 bases. The CDR3: CASRKVSAGKETQYF. As DNA, the CDR3 is TGTGCCAGCAGAAAGGTTTCCGCAGGGAAGGAGACCCAGTACTTC.

The chain joins TRBV9 to TRBJ1-3, with a possible D match to TRBD1 (6 bases). This CDR3 has 15 residues. Trimming cost V 3 bases and J 8 bases, with 18 bases left between them. Per germline, CDR1 SGDLS and CDR2 YYNGEE. The DNA of the CDR3 is TGTGCCAGCAGCGCCACAGGGTCGATTGGGTACACCATATATTTT. This gives the protein CASSATGSIGYTIYF. The whole variable domain, remainder taken from reference TRBV9 and TRBJ1-3, is DSGVTQTPKHLITATGQRVTLRCSPRSGDLSVYWYQQSLDQGLQFLIQYYNGEERAKGNILERFSAQQFPDLHSELNLSSLELGDSALYFCASSATGSIGYTIYFGEGSWLTVV.

The chain links TRBV20-1 to TRBJ2-1; 7 nucleotides align to TRBD2. V lost 5 bases and J lost 7; bases outside the gene matches: 2. The CDR3 consists of 11 residues. CDR1 and CDR2 (germline): DFQATT, SNEGSKA (reference sequence). The CDR3 DNA is TGCAGTGCTCTTAGCGGGAATGAGCAGTTCTTC. Residues: CSALSGNEQFF.

The chain recombines TRBV28 with TRBJ1-2; D may be TRBD1 (5 bases). Between the trimmed V and J ends, which lost 4 bases and 4 bases, there was a span of 22 bases. The CDR3 is made up of 17 amino acids. The V gene's germline CDR1 is MDHEN and CDR2 SYDVKM. The DNA for the CDR3 is TGTGCCAGCAGTTCGTTTGGGGGGGTGGGTCTACTCTATGGCTACACCTTC. This translates into CASSSFGGVGLLYGYTF.

This clone was detected a few times. V gene TRBV27 combines with J gene TRBJ1-2; no clear D. This CDR3 has 14 amino acids. With 2 bases removed from V and 8 bases from J, the gap between germline ends came to 15 bases. The germline V gene encodes CDR1 MNHEY and CDR2 SMNVEV (reference sequence). The CDR3 DNA reads as TGTGCCAGCAGTTTAGGGCTGCAGGTTGCAGGCTACACCTTC. Translating it yields CASSLGLQVAGYTF.

This clone was seen once. This sequence joins TRBV6-5 and TRBJ2-3, with D uncertain. Trimming took off 6 bases at V and 0 bases at J, with 7 bases between the two ends. Germline CDR1 reads MNHEY; CDR2 reads SVGAGI. The CDR3 spans 13 residues. The CDR3, as DNA: TGTGCCAGCAGCTGGGCGAGCACAGATACGCAGTATTTT. The encoded protein is CASSWASTDTQYF.

This clone came up a few times. The rearrangement links TRBV28 to TRBJ2-7; 8 nucleotides match TRBD1. The CDR3 is 15 residues long. With V trimmed by 4 bases and J by 6 bases, 11 bases remained unmatched. CDR1 and CDR2 from the germline V gene are MDHEN and SYDVKM. CDR3 protein: CASSSPGTGVVEQYF. The CDR3 DNA follows: TGTGCCAGCAGTTCCCCCGGGACAGGAGTCGTCGAGCAGTACTTC.

The rearrangement links TRBV5-1 to TRBJ2-2; no clear D. Per germline, CDR1 SGHRS and CDR2 YFSETQ. The CDR3 contains 16 residues. The V and J ends lost 2 bases and 5 bases respectively, with 16 bases between them. This chain's CDR3 is CASSLMAARSTGELFF. CDR3 sequence (DNA): TGCGCCAGCAGCTTAATGGCGGCTCGGTCTACCGGGGAGCTGTTTTTT.

The chain links TRBV19 to TRBJ1-6; D not certain. Germline V CDR1 and CDR2: LNHDA, SQIVND (reference sequence). The length of the CDR3 is 15 residues. The germline V and J ends were trimmed by 2 bases and 14 bases, with 19 bases remaining between them. CDR3 loop: CASSISWISSRTLHF. In DNA form, the CDR3 reads TGTGCCAGTAGTATAAGTTGGATCTCATCTCGGACCCTCCACTTT.

This clone was detected only once. This rearrangement joins TRBV7-8 to TRBJ2-3; a possible D gene is TRBD2 (5 bases). This CDR3 has 15 amino acids. With 0 bases removed from V and 4 bases from J, the gap between germline ends came to 11 bases. The germline gives CDR1 SGHVS, CDR2 FQNEAQ. In DNA form, the CDR3 reads TGTGCCAGCAGCTTAGCAACTAGACCTGCAGATACGCAGTATTTT. Protein product: CASSLATRPADTQYF.

This clone is medium-sized within its sample. V gene TRBV18 combines with J gene TRBJ2-3; 10 positions agree with TRBD2. From germline, CDR1 is KGHSH and CDR2 LQKENI. This CDR3 spans 16 amino acids. Trimming removed 3 bases from V and 3 bases from J; junction bases left unmatched: 6. The CDR3 coding sequence is TGTGCCAGCTCACCTCTAGCGGGAGTTCTTACAGATACGCAGTATTTT. It yields the protein CASSPLAGVLTDTQYF.

The gene calls are TRBV6-5 and TRBJ2-3, with D possibly being TRBD2 (5 bases). Trimming removed 0 bases from V and 1 base from J, with 5 bases in between. CDR3 length: 14 amino acids. The germline gives CDR1 MNHEY, CDR2 SVGAGI. Written as DNA, the CDR3 is TGTGCCAGCAGTTACTCAGCGGGCACAGATACGCAGTATTTT. Protein sequence: CASSYSAGTDTQYF.

The chain joins TRBV24-1 to TRBJ2-3; possibly TRBD1 or TRBD2 for D (5 bases each). Germline V gene data show CDR1 as KGHDR and CDR2 as SFDVKD. This CDR3 has 14 amino acids. Trimming left V 6 bases short and J 4 bases short, with 13 bases between. CDR3 sequence: CATSPVGESDTQYF. CDR3 DNA: TGTGCCACCAGTCCCGTGGGGGAGTCAGATACGCAGTATTTT.

The CDR3 here is CSVPGLLSYNEQFF. The CDR3 DNA follows: TGCAGCGTTCCGGGACTCCTCTCCTACAATGAGCAGTTCTTC. V gene TRBV29-1 combines with J gene TRBJ2-1; tentative D call: TRBD2 (6 bases). Trimming stripped 5 bases from V and 0 bases from J, with 11 bases between. The CDR3 is made up of 14 amino acids. The germline V gene has CDR1 SQVTM and CDR2 ANQGSEA.

This sequence joins TRBV5-1 and TRBJ2-7, with 7 nucleotides matching TRBD1. CDR1 SGHRS and CDR2 YFSETQ come from the germline V gene. V lost 1 base and J lost 5; bases outside the gene matches: 0. The CDR3 has 12 residues. The CDR3 DNA reads as TGCGCCAGCAGCTTGCAGGGGGACGAGCAGTACTTC. Translating gives CASSLQGDEQYF.

This chain uses TRBV7-3 with TRBJ2-3; 7 bases map to TRBD2. Looked up from germline, CDR1 is SGHTA and CDR2 is FQGTGA. V shed 3 bases, J shed 5 bases, and the junction held 2 bases outside the gene matches. The CDR3 has 13 residues. The CDR3 here is CASSLGREDTQYF. CDR3 in DNA: TGTGCCAGCAGCTTGGGGAGGGAAGATACGCAGTATTTT.

V is TRBV9 and J is TRBJ2-1; 8 bases agree with TRBD2. The CDR3 is made up of 13 amino acids. Germline CDR1 SGDLS, CDR2 YYNGEE. The V gene end was trimmed by 2 bases and the J gene end by 8 bases; junction bases not matched to a gene: 3. The CDR3 sequence: CASSVQAGDEQFF. The CDR3 DNA sequence: TGTGCCAGCAGCGTCCAAGCGGGAGATGAGCAGTTCTTC. The whole variable domain, remainder taken from reference TRBV9 and TRBJ2-1, is DSGVTQTPKHLITATGQRVTLRCSPRSGDLSVYWYQQSLDQGLQFLIQYYNGEERAKGNILERFSAQQFPDLHSELNLSSLELGDSALYFCASSVQAGDEQFFGPGTRLTVL.

V and J are TRBV2 and TRBJ2-7; 7 bases are a match to TRBD1. The CDR3 contains 14 residues. Germline CDR1 reads SNHLY; CDR2 reads FYNNEI. Trimming removed 6 bases from V and 3 bases from J; junction bases left unmatched: 8. The CDR3 sequence is CASRKDRSDYEQYF. The CDR3 DNA follows: TGTGCCAGCAGGAAGGACAGGAGCGACTACGAGCAGTACTTC.

The chain carries TRBV7-9 and TRBJ2-7; possible D gene TRBD1, 5 bases. This CDR3 has 14 amino acids. CDR1 is SEHNR, CDR2 FQNEAQ, per germline (reference sequence). The V end lost 3 bases, the J end lost 1 base, and 10 bases lay between the germline ends. The CDR3 nucleotides read TGTGCCAGCAGCTTTACAGGTGATTCCTACGAGCAGTACTTC. As protein: CASSFTGDSYEQYF.

The rearrangement links TRBV6-1 to TRBJ1-4, with 11 nucleotides matching TRBD1. Germline V gene data show CDR1 as MNHNS and CDR2 as SASEGT. CDR3 length equals 16 residues. V dropped 0 bases and J dropped 13; count of bases not matched to a gene: 10. The CDR3 protein is CASSEAGQGAQSLLFF. In nucleotides, the CDR3 is TGTGCCAGCAGTGAAGCCGGACAGGGGGCCCAATCCCTACTGTTTTTT.

The chain employs TRBV10-3 and TRBJ2-1, with 9 bases fitting TRBD1. This CDR3 spans 14 amino acids. Germline V gene sequence: CDR1 ENHRY, CDR2 SYGVKD. Germline trimming cut 6 bases from V and 7 bases from J; bases unmatched to any gene: 7. For the CDR3, the DNA is TGTGCCATCAGCCCCGGACAGGGGAGGAATGAGCAGTTCTTC. Encoded protein: CAISPGQGRNEQFF.